Listed below are T cell receptor beta chains from one sample, sequenced in a study of PD-L1 blockade in urothelial cancer. Profiled with immunoSEQ multiplex PCR; TCRdb holds only in-frame clones, not every one. The data show about 52,000 clones, with 60% to 80% seen just once and about 3.6% held by the top ten. The sequenced sample was PBMCs, obtained around atezolizumab (anti-PD-L1) treatment. These receptors were obtained from a man in his 70s with urothelial cancer. Both conserved end residues are part of each CDR3. Fields, in order: clone size, D gene, V gene, J gene, CDR3 protein, CDR3 DNA. D genes are given only for firm matches. Clone size is not always given. Where it is, it says once, few, many or a class for expanded clones.

>.|.|TRBV6-5|TRBJ1-5
CASRAGDQPQHF
TGTGCCAGCAGGGCAGGGGATCAGCCCCAGCATTTT
>.|TRBD2|TRBV7-9|TRBJ2-7
CASSLLGGNEQYF
TGTGCCAGCAGCTTATTGGGGGGGAACGAGCAGTACTTC
>.|.|TRBV6-4|TRBJ2-3
CASSELVAKGTQYF
TGTGCCAGCAGTGAACTAGTCGCCAAAGGGACGCAGTATTTT
>.|TRBD1|TRBV4-2|TRBJ1-4
CASSQNTGGREKLFF
TGTGCCAGCAGCCAAAATACAGGGGGGAGAGAAAAACTGTTTTTT
>few|.|TRBV12-5|TRBJ1-1
CASAPNSEAFF
TGTGCTAGTGCTCCTAACTCTGAAGCTTTCTTT
>few|.|TRBV30|TRBJ2-3
CAGLTWDTQYF
TGTGCCGGGCTTACGTGGGATACGCAGTATTTT
>.|TRBD1|TRBV7-2|TRBJ2-5
CASSLGPGTVQETQYF
TGTGCCAGCAGCTTAGGCCCCGGGACAGTCCAAGAGACCCAGTACTTC
>once|.|TRBV7-2|TRBJ2-3
CASSLSPPGVQDTQYF
TGTGCCAGCAGCTTAAGCCCCCCCGGGGTCCAAGATACGCAGTATTTT
>.|TRBD2|TRBV11-1|TRBJ2-7
CASSREAGASYEQYF
TGTGCCAGCAGCCGGGAAGCGGGGGCATCCTACGAGCAGTACTTC
>.|TRBD2|TRBV5-1|TRBJ2-1
CASSASGQPYNEQFF
TGCGCCAGCAGCGCTAGCGGCCAGCCGTACAATGAGCAGTTCTTC
>.|.|TRBV7-9|TRBJ1-4
CASSLLAATNEKLFF
TGTGCCAGCAGCTTACTTGCAGCAACTAATGAAAAACTGTTTTTT
>.|TRBD1|TRBV7-2|TRBJ2-7
CASSLGWGQFYEQYF
TGTGCCAGCAGCTTGGGTTGGGGACAGTTCTACGAGCAGTACTTC
>.|TRBD2|TRBV11-3|TRBJ2-6
CASSTGLAFSSGANVLTF
TGTGCCAGCAGCACTGGACTAGCGTTTAGCTCTGGGGCCAACGTCCTGACTTTC
>.|TRBD1|TRBV19|TRBJ1-5
CASSITGGYDQPQHF
TGTGCCAGTAGTATTACAGGGGGCTACGATCAGCCCCAGCATTTT
>.|TRBD2|TRBV5-4|TRBJ2-5
CASSLRLAGEETQYF
TGTGCCAGCAGCTTGCGGCTAGCGGGAGAGGAGACCCAGTACTTC
>.|TRBD2|TRBV30|TRBJ2-4
CAWSVGRETSGRQAAKNIQYF
TGTGCCTGGAGTGTAGGACGTGAGACTAGCGGGAGACAGGCAGCCAAAAACATTCAGTACTTC
>.|.|TRBV27|TRBJ2-1
CASSPYRGAPAKGENEQFF
TGTGCCAGCAGTCCTTACCGGGGGGCCCCGGCCAAGGGGGAAAATGAGCAGTTCTTC
>medium-sized|TRBD1|TRBV7-6|TRBJ1-1
CASSLNRGPTEAFF
TGTGCCAGCAGCTTGAACAGGGGTCCAACTGAAGCTTTCTTT
>.|TRBD1|TRBV7-2|TRBJ1-2
CASSPRQGYGYTF
TGTGCCAGCAGCCCCAGACAGGGCTATGGCTACACCTTC
>few|TRBD1|TRBV19|TRBJ2-1
CASWDRVRSDEQFF
TGTGCCAGTTGGGACAGGGTTCGATCGGATGAGCAGTTCTTC
>few|TRBD2|TRBV4-1|TRBJ2-3
CASSQVSPGLAARDTQYF
TGCGCCAGCAGCCAAGTGAGCCCGGGACTAGCGGCTCGAGATACGCAGTATTTT
>.|TRBD2|TRBV28|TRBJ2-5
CASSSSGRAYQETQYF
TGTGCCAGCAGTTCCAGCGGGAGGGCGTACCAAGAGACCCAGTACTTC
>.|TRBD2|TRBV7-2|TRBJ2-3
CASSPLRASGRARDTQYF
TGTGCCAGCAGCCCTCTCAGGGCTAGCGGGAGGGCCAGGGATACGCAGTATTTT
>.|TRBD1|TRBV28|TRBJ2-7
CASSPPEPGTAFYEQYF
TGTGCCAGCAGTCCGCCAGAACCCGGGACAGCCTTCTACGAGCAGTACTTC
>.|.|TRBV7-2|TRBJ1-2
CASSYRSTNYGYTF
TGTGCCAGCAGCTATAGGAGCACTAACTATGGCTACACCTTC
>.|.|TRBV5-6|TRBJ1-5
CASSLSQGIHQPQHF
TGTGCCAGCAGCTTGAGCCAGGGGATCCATCAGCCCCAGCATTTT
>.|TRBD1|TRBV9|TRBJ2-2
CASSPRDRGDTGELFF
TGTGCCAGCAGCCCCCGGGACAGGGGGGACACCGGGGAGCTGTTTTTT
>.|.|TRBV7-8|TRBJ1-1
CASSPRGGAEAFF
TGTGCCAGCAGCCCAAGGGGGGGGGCAGAAGCTTTCTTT
>.|TRBD1|TRBV4-2|TRBJ2-2
CASRKTGGTGELFF
TGTGCCAGCAGGAAAACAGGGGGTACCGGGGAGCTGTTTTTT
>.|.|TRBV6-5|TRBJ1-2
CASSYSSWGGNYGYTF
TGTGCCAGCAGTTACTCGTCGTGGGGGGGGAACTATGGCTACACCTTC
>.|TRBD2|TRBV7-2|TRBJ2-5
CASSYPRGGGETQYF
TGTGCCAGCAGCTACCCCCGGGGGGGCGGGGAGACCCAGTACTTC
>.|.|TRBV19|TRBJ1-5
CASSSSGLGNQPQHF
TGTGCCAGCTCATCTTCAGGGCTCGGCAATCAGCCCCAGCATTTT
>.|TRBD1|TRBV7-2|TRBJ1-1
CASSLGTGTEAFF
TGTGCCAGCAGCTTAGGGACAGGCACTGAAGCTTTCTTT
>.|.|TRBV28|TRBJ2-6
CASSQHTGLKGANVLTF
TGTGCCAGCAGTCAACATACAGGATTGAAAGGGGCCAACGTCCTGACTTTC
>.|TRBD2|TRBV5-1|TRBJ2-5
CASTAGVGRPFQETQYF
TGCGCCAGCACGGCGGGGGTGGGTCGCCCCTTCCAAGAGACCCAGTACTTC
>.|.|TRBV18|TRBJ2-3
CASSRRERDTQYF
TGTGCCAGCTCACGCCGAGAGAGAGATACGCAGTATTTT
>.|TRBD1|TRBV9|TRBJ1-2
CASAGDRGFGGYTF
TGTGCCAGCGCAGGGGACAGGGGCTTTGGTGGCTACACCTTC
>.|TRBD1|TRBV6-1|TRBJ1-2
CASRELGTDGYTF
TGTGCCAGCAGGGAACTCGGGACAGATGGCTACACCTTC
>.|.|TRBV6-1|TRBJ2-3
CASSEGISGMATQDTQYF
TGTGCCAGCAGTGAAGGGATATCGGGGATGGCAACCCAAGATACGCAGTATTTT
>once|.|TRBV5-6|TRBJ2-7
CASSLDPPHRVPYEQYF
TGTGCCAGCAGCTTGGATCCCCCACACAGGGTCCCCTACGAGCAGTACTTC
>.|.|TRBV29-1|TRBJ1-2
CSVEDVRDTNGYTF
TGCAGCGTCGAAGATGTCCGGGACACCAATGGCTACACCTTC
>few|.|TRBV5-6|TRBJ2-5
CASSFVRGLQETQYF
TGTGCCAGCAGCTTTGTCAGGGGCCTTCAAGAGACCCAGTACTTC
>once|TRBD2|TRBV15|TRBJ2-7
CATSRSGSLYEQYF
TGTGCCACCAGCAGAAGCGGGAGTCTCTACGAGCAGTACTTC
>few|.|TRBV27|TRBJ2-1
CASSSGTQGSAYNEQFF
TGTGCCAGCAGTTCGGGTACCCAGGGGTCCGCCTACAATGAGCAGTTCTTC
>.|.|TRBV19|TRBJ1-3
CASGRVLGGTAGNTIYF
TGTGCCAGTGGTCGGGTTTTGGGAGGGACGGCTGGAAACACCATATATTTT
>.|TRBD2|TRBV9|TRBJ2-3
CASSRTSGGEDTQYF
TGTGCCAGCAGCCGGACTAGCGGTGGAGAGGATACGCAGTATTTT
>.|.|TRBV27|TRBJ2-1
CASSMEYPPNEQFF
TGTGCCAGCAGCATGGAGTATCCACCCAATGAGCAGTTCTTC
>.|TRBD1|TRBV2|TRBJ2-1
CASRRSGTGSVEQFF
TGTGCCAGCAGAAGGTCCGGGACAGGGTCGGTTGAGCAGTTCTTC
>.|TRBD1|TRBV5-4|TRBJ2-7
CASSRPGTEAYEQYF
TGTGCCAGCAGCCGGCCCGGGACAGAAGCCTACGAGCAGTACTTC
>.|.|TRBV5-3|TRBJ1-1
CARSLRILLHEGEAFF
TGTGCCAGAAGCCTAAGGATCCTACTACATGAAGGTGAAGCTTTCTTT
>.|.|TRBV27|TRBJ2-7
CASSSGYPGSGGEQYF
TGTGCCAGCAGTTCCGGCTACCCGGGATCAGGCGGCGAGCAGTACTTC
>.|TRBD1|TRBV7-9|TRBJ2-2
CASSRPGGTNTGELFF
TGTGCCAGCAGCCGACCAGGGGGTACGAACACCGGGGAGCTGTTTTTT
>.|TRBD2|TRBV7-3|TRBJ2-3
CASSSHGTSGSRNTQYF
TGTGCCAGCAGCTCCCATGGGACTAGCGGGAGTAGGAATACGCAGTATTTT
>.|TRBD1|TRBV4-3|TRBJ2-6
CASSQVATGNVRSGANVLTF
TGCGCCAGCAGCCAAGTGGCGACAGGGAATGTCCGCTCTGGGGCCAACGTCCTGACTTTC
>.|TRBD1|TRBV5-4|TRBJ2-4
CASSPPTGRGAKNIQYF
TGTGCCAGCAGCCCGCCGACAGGGAGAGGAGCCAAAAACATTCAGTACTTC
>.|.|TRBV7-9|TRBJ2-2
CASSRGRTGELFF
TGTGCCAGCAGCCGGGGAAGGACCGGGGAGCTGTTTTTT
>.|.|TRBV29-1|TRBJ2-5
CSVVRGRETQYF
TGCAGCGTTGTGCGGGGTCGAGAGACCCAGTACTTC
>once|.|TRBV7-2|TRBJ2-7
CASSPQVGGHEQYF
TGTGCCAGCAGCCCCCAAGTGGGGGGGCACGAGCAGTACTTC
>.|.|TRBV5-5|TRBJ1-6
CASSLVWGQNSPLHF
TGTGCCAGCAGCCTGGTATGGGGACAAAATTCACCCCTCCACTTT